The TCR beta chain described here comes from a study of technical replicates of blood from four donors. Germline V lookup: CDR1 SGHTA, CDR2 FQGNSA. The CDR3 covers 11 residues. Trimming took 6 bases from V and 7 from J, leaving 7 bases between them. TCRdb's copy holds only in-frame clones and misses some; the assay was immunoSEQ multiplex PCR. The table has some 14,000 clones, 75% to 90% seen once; the top ten hold around an eighth. Sequencing was done on a sample of PBMCs. This chain uses TRBV7-2 with TRBJ2-1; D call uncertain. This sequence was found in a human donor in good health. CDR3 in amino acids: CASRRVNEQFF. The CDR3 DNA reads TGTGCCAGCAGAAGAGTAAATGAGCAGTTCTTC.